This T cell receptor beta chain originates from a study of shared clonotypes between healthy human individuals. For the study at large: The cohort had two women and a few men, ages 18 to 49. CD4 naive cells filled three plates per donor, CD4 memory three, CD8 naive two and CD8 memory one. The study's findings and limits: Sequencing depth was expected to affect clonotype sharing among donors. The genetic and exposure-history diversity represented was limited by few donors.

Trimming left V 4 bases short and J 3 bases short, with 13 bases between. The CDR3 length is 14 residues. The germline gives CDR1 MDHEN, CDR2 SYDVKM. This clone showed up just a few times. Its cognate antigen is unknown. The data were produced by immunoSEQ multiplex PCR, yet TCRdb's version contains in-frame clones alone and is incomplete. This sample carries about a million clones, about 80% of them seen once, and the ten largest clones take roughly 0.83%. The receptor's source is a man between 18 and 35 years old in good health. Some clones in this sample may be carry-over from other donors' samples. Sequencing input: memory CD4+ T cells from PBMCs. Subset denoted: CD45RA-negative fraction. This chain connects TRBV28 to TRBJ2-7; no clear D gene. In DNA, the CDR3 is TGTGCCAGCAGTTCCGGACGGACCTTCTACGAGCAGTACTTC. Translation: CASSSGRTFYEQYF.